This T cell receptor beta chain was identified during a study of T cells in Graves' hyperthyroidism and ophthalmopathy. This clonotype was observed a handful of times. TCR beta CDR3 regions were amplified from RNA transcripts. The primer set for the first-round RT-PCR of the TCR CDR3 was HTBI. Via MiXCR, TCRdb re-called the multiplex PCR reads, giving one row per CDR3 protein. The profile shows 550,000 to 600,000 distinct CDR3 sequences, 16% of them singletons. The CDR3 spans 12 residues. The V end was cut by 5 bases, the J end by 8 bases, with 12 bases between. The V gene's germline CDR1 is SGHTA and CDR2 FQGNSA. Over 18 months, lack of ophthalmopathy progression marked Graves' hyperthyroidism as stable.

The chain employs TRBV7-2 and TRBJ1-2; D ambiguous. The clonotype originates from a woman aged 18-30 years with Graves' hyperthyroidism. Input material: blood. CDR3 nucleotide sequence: TGTGCCAGCAGCCTGATGACTCTGGGCTACACCTTC. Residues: CASSLMTLGYTF. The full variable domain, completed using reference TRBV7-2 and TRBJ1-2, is GAGVSQSPSNKVTEKGKDVELRCDPISGHTALYWYRQSLGQGLEFLIYFQGNSAPDKSGLPSDRFSAERTGGSVSTLTIQRTQQEDSAVYLCASSLMTLGYTFGSGTRLTVV.